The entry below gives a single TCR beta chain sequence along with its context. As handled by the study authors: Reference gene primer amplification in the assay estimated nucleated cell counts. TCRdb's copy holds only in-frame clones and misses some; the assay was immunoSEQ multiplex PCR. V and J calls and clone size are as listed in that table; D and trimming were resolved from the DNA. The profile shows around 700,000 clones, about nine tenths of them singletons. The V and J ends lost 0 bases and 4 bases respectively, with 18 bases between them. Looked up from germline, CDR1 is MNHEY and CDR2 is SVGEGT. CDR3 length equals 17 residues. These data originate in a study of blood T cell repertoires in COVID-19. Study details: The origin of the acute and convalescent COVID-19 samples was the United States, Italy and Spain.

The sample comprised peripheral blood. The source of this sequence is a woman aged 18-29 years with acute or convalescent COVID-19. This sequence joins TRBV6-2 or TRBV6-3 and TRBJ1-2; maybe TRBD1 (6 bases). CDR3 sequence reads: CASSYSGGGRPPYGYTF. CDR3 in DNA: TGTGCCAGCAGTTACTCGGGCGGGGGCAGGCCCCCCTATGGCTACACCTTC.